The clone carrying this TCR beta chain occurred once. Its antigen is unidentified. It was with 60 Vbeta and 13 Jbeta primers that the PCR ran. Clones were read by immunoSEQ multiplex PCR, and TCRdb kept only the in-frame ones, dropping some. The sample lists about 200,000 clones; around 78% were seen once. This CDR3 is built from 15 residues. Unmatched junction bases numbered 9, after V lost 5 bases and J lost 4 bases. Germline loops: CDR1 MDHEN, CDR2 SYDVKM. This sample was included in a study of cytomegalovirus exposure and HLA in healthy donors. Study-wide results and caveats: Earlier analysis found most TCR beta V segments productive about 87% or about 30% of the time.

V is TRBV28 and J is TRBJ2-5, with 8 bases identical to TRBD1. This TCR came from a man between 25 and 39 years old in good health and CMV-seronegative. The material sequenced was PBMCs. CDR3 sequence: CASSTRQGTRETQYF. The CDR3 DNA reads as TGTGCCAGCAGTACCCGACAGGGGACGAGAGAGACCCAGTACTTC.